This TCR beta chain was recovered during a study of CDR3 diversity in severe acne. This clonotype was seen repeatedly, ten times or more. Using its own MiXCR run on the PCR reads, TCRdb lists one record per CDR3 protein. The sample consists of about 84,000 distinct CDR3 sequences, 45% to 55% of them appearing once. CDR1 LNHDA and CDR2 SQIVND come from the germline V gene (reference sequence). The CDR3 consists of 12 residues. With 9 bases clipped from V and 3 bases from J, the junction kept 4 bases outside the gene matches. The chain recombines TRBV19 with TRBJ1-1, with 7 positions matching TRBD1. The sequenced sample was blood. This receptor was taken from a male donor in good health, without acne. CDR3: CASETGYTEAFF. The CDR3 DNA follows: TGTGCCAGCGAGACAGGGTACACTGAAGCTTTCTTT. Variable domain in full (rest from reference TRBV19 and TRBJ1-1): DGGITQSPKYLFRKEGQNVTLSCEQNLNHDAMYWYRQDPGQGLRLIYYSQIVNDFQKGDIAEGYSVSREKKESFPLTVTSAQKNPTAFYLCASETGYTEAFFGQGTRLTVV.